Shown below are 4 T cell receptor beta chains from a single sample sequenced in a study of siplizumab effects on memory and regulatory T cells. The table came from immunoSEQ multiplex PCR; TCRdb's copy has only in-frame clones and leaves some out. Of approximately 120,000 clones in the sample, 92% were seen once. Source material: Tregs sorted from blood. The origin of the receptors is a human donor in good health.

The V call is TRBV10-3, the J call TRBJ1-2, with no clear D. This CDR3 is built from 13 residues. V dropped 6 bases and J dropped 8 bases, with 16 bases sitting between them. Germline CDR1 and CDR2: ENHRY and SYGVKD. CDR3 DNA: TGTGCCATCAGACCCGACAATCTTGGGGGCTACACCTTC. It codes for CAIRPDNLGGYTF.

The CDR3 here is CASSPTGLSTGELFF. The DNA of the CDR3 is TGTGCCAGCAGCCCAACAGGGCTTTCTACCGGGGAGCTGTTTTTT. The chain carries TRBV2 and TRBJ2-2, with D possibly TRBD1 on 6 matching bases. From germline, CDR1 is SNHLY and CDR2 FYNNEI. V lost 6 bases and J lost 5, with 16 bases in between. The CDR3 extends over 15 amino acids.

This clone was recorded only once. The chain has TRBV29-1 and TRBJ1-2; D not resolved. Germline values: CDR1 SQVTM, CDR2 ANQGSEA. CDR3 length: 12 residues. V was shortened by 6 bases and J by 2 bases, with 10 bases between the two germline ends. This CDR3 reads CSVAVGNYGYTF. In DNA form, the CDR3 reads TGCAGCGTGGCAGTTGGAAACTATGGCTACACCTTC.

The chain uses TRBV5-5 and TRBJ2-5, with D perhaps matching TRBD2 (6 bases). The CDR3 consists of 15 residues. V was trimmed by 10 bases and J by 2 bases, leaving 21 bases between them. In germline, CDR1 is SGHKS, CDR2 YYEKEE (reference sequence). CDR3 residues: CAGGSGRSLQETQYF. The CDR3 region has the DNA TGTGCCGGGGGTAGCGGACGCTCGCTTCAAGAGACCCAGTACTTC.